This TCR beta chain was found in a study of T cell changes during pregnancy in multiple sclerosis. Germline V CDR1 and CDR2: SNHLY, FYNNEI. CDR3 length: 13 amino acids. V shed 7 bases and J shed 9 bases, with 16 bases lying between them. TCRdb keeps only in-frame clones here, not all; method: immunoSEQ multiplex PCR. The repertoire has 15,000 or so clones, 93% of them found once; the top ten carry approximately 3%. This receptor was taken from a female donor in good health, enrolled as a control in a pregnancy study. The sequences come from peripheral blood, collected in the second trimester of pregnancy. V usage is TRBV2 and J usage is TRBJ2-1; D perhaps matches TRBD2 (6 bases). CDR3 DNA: TGTGCCAGCACGTTAGAGGAGGGAAGTGAGCAGTTCTTC. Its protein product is CASTLEEGSEQFF.